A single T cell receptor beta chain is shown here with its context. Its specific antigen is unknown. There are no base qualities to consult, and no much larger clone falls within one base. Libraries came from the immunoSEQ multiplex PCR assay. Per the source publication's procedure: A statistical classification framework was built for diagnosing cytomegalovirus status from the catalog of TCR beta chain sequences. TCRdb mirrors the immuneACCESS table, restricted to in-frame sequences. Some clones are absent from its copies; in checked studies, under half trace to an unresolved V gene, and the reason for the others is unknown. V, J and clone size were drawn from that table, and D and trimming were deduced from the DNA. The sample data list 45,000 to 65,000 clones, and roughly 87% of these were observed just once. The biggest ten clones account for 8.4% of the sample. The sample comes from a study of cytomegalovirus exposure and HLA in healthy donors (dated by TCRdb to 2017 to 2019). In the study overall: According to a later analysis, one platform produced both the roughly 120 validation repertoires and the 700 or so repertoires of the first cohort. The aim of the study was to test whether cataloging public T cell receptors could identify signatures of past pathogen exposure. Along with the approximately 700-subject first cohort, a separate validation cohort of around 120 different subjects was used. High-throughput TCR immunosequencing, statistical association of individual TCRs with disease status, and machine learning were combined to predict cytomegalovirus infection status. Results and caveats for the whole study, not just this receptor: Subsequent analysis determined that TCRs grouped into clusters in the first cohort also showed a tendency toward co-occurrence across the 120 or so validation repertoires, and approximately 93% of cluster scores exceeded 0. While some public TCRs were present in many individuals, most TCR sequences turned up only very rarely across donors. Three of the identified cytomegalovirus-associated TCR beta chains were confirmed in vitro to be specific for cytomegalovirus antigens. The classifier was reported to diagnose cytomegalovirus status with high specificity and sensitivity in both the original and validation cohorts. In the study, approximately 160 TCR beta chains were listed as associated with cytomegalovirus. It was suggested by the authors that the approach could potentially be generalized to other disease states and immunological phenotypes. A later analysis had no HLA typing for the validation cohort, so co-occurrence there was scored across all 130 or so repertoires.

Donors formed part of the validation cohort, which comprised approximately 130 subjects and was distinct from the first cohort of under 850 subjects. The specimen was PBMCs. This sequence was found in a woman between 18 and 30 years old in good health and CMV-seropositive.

In nucleotides, the sequence is TGTGCCAGTTTCCTCGGACAGGGCAATCAGCCCCAGCATTTT. It specifies CASFLGQGNQPQHF. Here the chain combines TRBV19 and TRBJ1-5, with TRBD1 matching 7 junction bases. V is cut back by 8 bases and J by 2 bases, with 6 bases in the junction unmatched. Looking up the germline V gene (reference sequence) yields CDR1 LNHDA and CDR2 SQIVND. The CDR3 runs 14 amino acids, cysteine and phenylalanine included. The read is trimmed to its CDR3 DNA, 42 bases read in frame from base 1.